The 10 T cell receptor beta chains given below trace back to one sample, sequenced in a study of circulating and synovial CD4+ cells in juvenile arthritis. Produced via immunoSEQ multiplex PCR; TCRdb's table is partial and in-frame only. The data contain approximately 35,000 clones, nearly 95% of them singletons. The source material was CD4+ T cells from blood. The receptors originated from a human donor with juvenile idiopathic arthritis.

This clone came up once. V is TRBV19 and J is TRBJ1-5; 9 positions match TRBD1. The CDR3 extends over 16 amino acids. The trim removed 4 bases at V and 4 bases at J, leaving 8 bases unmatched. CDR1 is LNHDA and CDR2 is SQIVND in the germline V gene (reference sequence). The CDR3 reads CASSTKTGGGNQPQHF. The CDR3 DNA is TGTGCCAGTAGTACTAAGACAGGGGGAGGTAATCAGCCCCAGCATTTT. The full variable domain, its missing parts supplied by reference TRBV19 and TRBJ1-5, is DGGITQSPKYLFRKEGQNVTLSCEQNLNHDAMYWYRQDPGQGLRLIYYSQIVNDFQKGDIAEGYSVSREKKESFPLTVTSAQKNPTAFYLCASSTKTGGGNQPQHFGDGTRLSIL.

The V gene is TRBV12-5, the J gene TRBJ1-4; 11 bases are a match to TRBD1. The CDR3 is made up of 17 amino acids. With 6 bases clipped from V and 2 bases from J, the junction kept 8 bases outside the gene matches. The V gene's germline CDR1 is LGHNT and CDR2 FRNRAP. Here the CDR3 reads CASGGQGAKGTNEKLFF. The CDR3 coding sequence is TGTGCTAGTGGAGGACAGGGGGCGAAAGGCACTAATGAAAAACTGTTTTTT.

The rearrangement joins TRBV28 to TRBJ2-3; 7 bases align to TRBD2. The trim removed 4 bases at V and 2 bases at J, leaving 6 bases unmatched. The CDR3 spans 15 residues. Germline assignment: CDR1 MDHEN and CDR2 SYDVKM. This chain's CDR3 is CASSSAGVATDTQYF. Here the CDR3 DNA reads TGTGCCAGCAGTTCCGCGGGGGTTGCCACAGATACGCAGTATTTT.

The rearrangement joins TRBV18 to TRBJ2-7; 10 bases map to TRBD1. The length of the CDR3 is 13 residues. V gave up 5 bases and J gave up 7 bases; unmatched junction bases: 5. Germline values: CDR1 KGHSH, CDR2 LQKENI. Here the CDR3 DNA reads TGTGCCAGCTCAGGGGACAGGGGAAAGGAGCAGTACTTC. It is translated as CASSGDRGKEQYF.

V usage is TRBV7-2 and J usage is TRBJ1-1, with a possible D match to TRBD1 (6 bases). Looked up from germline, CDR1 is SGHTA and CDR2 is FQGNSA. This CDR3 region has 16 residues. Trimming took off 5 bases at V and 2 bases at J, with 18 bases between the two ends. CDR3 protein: CASSKRATGINTEAFF. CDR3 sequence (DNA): TGTGCCAGCAGCAAACGGGCGACAGGCATTAACACTGAAGCTTTCTTT.

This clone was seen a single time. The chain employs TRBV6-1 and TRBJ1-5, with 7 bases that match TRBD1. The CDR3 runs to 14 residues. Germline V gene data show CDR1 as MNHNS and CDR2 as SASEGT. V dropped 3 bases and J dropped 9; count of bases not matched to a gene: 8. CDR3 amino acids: CASSEDRTMGPQHF. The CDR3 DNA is TGTGCCAGCAGTGAGGACAGGACCATGGGGCCCCAGCATTTT.

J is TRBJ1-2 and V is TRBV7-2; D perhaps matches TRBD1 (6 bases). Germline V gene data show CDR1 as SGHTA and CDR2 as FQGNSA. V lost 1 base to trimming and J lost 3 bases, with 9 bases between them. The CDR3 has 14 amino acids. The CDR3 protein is CASSLVYRDYGYTF. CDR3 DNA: TGTGCCAGCAGCTTAGTCTACAGGGACTATGGCTACACCTTC.

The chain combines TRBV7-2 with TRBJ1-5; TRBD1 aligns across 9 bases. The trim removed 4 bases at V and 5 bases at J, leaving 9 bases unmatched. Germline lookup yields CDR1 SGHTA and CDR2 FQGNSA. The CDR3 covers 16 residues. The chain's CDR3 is CASSSGTGMNYQPQHF. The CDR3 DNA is TGTGCCAGCAGCTCCGGGACAGGGATGAATTATCAGCCCCAGCATTTT.

The CDR3 region has the DNA TGTGCCAGCAGACTAGAAAATCGGTGGGATGAAGCTTTCTTT. Amino acids: CASRLENRWDEAFF. This chain uses TRBV7-9 with TRBJ1-1; D ambiguous. This CDR3 has 14 residues. Germline V gives CDR1 SEHNR, CDR2 FQNEAQ (reference sequence). The V and J ends lost 6 bases and 7 bases respectively, with 18 bases between them.

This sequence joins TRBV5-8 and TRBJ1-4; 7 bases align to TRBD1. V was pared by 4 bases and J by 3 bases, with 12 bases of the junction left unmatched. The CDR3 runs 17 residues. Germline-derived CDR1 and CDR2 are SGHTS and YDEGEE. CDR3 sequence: CASSKAGYRGANEKLFF. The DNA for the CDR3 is TGTGCCAGCAGCAAGGCAGGGTACAGGGGAGCTAATGAAAAACTGTTTTTT.